This is a list of T cell receptor beta chains from one sample in a study of T-cell reconstitution after alpha-beta-depleted transplantation in children. TCRdb recomputed calls from the PCR reads with MiXCR, one row per CDR3 protein. The table lists 75,000 to 100,000 distinct CDR3 sequences, approximately 8.4% of them singletons. Sequencing used PBMCs from the stem cell graft donor, obtained from the stem cell graft. Receptors were obtained from a human donor who donated a stem cell graft to a child with congenital amegakaryocytic thrombocytopenia. The CDR3 runs from the conserved cysteine through the conserved F or W. Fields, in order: J gene, V gene, CDR3 protein.

J gene: TRBJ2-1
V gene: TRBV5-1
CDR3 protein: CASSFGQDSYNEQFF

J gene: TRBJ2-7
V gene: TRBV13
CDR3 protein: CASSFGTGAYEQYF

J gene: TRBJ2-7
V gene: TRBV27
CDR3 protein: CASSLSRGPNTYEQYF

J gene: TRBJ1-2
V gene: TRBV7-9
CDR3 protein: CASRAGATPNYGYTF

J gene: TRBJ2-3
V gene: TRBV20-1
CDR3 protein: CSASRTSGGEGDTQYF

J gene: TRBJ2-1
V gene: TRBV7-9
CDR3 protein: CASSRTGSGRVFNEQFF

J gene: TRBJ2-1
V gene: TRBV5-4
CDR3 protein: CASSLDPRGTYNEQFF

J gene: TRBJ2-5
V gene: TRBV7-6
CDR3 protein: CASSWLGASGETQYF

J gene: TRBJ2-2
V gene: TRBV20-1
CDR3 protein: CSAGGADTGELFF

J gene: TRBJ2-1
V gene: TRBV5-1
CDR3 protein: CASSLFGGDYNEQFF

J gene: TRBJ1-1
V gene: TRBV5-1
CDR3 protein: CASSLGAGALMNTEAFF

J gene: TRBJ2-2
V gene: TRBV7-2
CDR3 protein: CASSSRPVTGELFF

J gene: TRBJ1-1
V gene: TRBV5-5
CDR3 protein: CASSPARTEAFF

J gene: TRBJ2-2
V gene: TRBV20-1
CDR3 protein: CSASWSRTGELFF

J gene: TRBJ2-1
V gene: TRBV20-1
CDR3 protein: CSAEGQYASSYNEQFF